This T cell receptor beta chain was sequenced for a study of CD8 T cells in ankylosing spondylitis. A single record per CDR3 protein comes from TCRdb applying MiXCR to the 5' RACE reads. The table records approximately 350,000 distinct CDR3 sequences, 20% to 25% of them present only once. This clonotype appeared a few times. The target antigen is unknown. Whole-study results and caveats: A TCR beta motif of roughly 8 highly homologous variants seemed to mark ankylosing spondylitis blood.

Per germline, CDR1 KGHSH and CDR2 LQKENI. This CDR3 is 14 amino acids long. V gave up 3 bases and J gave up 12 bases, with 21 bases separating them. The receptor was isolated from a male donor with ankylosing spondylitis or in good health (not recorded which). The rearrangement links TRBV18 to TRBJ2-7; the D is unclear. The specimen was blood, either unsorted or a sorted T cell fraction (not recorded which). The CDR3 nucleotides are TGTGCCAGCTCACCTCCCACGGTCCCCCCCGACCCGTACTTC. Translated: CASSPPTVPPDPYF. Filled out from reference TRBV18 and TRBJ2-7, the complete variable domain reads NAGVMQNPRHLVRRRGQEARLRCSPMKGHSHVYWYRQLPEEGLKFMVYLQKENIIDESGMPKERFSAEFPKEGPSILRIQQVVRGDSAAYFCASSPPTVPPDPYFGPGTRLTVT.